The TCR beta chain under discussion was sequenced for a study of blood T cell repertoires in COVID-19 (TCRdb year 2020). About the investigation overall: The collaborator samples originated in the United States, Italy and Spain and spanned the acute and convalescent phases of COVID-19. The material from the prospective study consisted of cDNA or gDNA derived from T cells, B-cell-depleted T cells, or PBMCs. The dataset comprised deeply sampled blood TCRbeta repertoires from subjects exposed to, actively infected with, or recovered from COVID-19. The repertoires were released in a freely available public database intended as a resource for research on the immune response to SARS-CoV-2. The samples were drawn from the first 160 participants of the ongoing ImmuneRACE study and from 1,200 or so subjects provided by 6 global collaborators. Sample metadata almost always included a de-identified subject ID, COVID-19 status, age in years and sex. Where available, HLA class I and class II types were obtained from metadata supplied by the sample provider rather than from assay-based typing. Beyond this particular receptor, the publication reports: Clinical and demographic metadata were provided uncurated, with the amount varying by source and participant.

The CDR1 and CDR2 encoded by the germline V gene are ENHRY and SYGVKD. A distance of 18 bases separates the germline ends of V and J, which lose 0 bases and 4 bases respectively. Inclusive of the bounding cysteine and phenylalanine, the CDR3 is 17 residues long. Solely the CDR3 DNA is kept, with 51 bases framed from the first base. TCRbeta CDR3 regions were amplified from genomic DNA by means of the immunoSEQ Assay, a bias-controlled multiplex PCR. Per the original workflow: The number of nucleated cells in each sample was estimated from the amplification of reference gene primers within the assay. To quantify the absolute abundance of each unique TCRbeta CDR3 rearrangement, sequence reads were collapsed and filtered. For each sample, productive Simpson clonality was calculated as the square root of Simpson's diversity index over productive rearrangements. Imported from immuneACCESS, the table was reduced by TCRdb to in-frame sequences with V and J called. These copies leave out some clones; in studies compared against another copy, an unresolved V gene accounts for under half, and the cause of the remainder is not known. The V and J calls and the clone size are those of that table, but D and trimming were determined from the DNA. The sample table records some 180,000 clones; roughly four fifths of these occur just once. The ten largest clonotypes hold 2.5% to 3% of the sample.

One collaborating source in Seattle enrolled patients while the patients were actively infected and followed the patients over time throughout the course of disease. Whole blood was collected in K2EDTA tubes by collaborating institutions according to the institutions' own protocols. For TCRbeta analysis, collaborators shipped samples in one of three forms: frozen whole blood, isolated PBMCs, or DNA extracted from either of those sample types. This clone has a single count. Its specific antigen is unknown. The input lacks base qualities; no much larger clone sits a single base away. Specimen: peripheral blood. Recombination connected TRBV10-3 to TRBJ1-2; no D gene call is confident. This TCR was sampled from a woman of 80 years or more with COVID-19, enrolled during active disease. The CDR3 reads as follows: CAISESPGAIIGYGYTF. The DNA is TGTGCCATCAGTGAGTCGCCGGGAGCCATAATCGGCTATGGCTACACCTTC.